A selection of T cell receptor beta chains follows, all from one sample in a study of shared clonotypes between healthy human individuals. Clones were read by immunoSEQ multiplex PCR, and TCRdb kept only the in-frame ones, dropping some. The sample includes 650,000 to 750,000 clones, approximately 75% of them seen just once. The sequenced material came from memory CD4+ T cells sorted from blood. The origin of the receptors is a woman in her 30s in good health. CDR3s leave out the opening cysteine and the closing phenylalanine or tryptophan. D genes are given only for firm matches.

v_call,d_call,j_call,cdr3_length,cdr3_aa
TRBV15,.,TRBJ1-1,12,ATSRADSNTEAF
TRBV18,.,TRBJ1-1,12,ASSGGPQATEAF
TRBV28,.,TRBJ2-7,12,ASSLPAGYYEQY
TRBV28,.,TRBJ1-2,15,ASSFVDSGHTNYGYT
TRBV5-5,.,TRBJ2-5,11,ASSLGGKETQY
TRBV11-2,.,TRBJ1-3,11,ASSLGGGNTIY
TRBV5-1,TRBD1,TRBJ2-3,13,ASSTGLGQVDTQY
TRBV7-3,TRBD2,TRBJ2-1,12,ASSLTREVNEQF
TRBV9,.,TRBJ2-7,12,ASSVAWGTYEQY
TRBV27,.,TRBJ2-1,13,ASSPPGPLSHEQF
TRBV11-3,.,TRBJ2-3,13,ASSPDYTSTDTQY
TRBV19,TRBD2,TRBJ2-1,12,ATRAGGRYNEQF
TRBV19,.,TRBJ1-5,11,ASRWDGNQPQH
TRBV18,.,TRBJ1-2,13,ASSLSGFLNYGYT
TRBV7-9,.,TRBJ1-1,13,ASSLKWGGSTEAF
TRBV28,TRBD1,TRBJ2-7,14,ASSIGTAESIYEQY
TRBV5-1,.,TRBJ2-5,13,ASSLDEGRPWTQY
TRBV5-4,.,TRBJ2-7,13,ASSLPGSTTHEQY
TRBV11-2,.,TRBJ2-7,13,ASSLVTSIPYEQY
TRBV28,TRBD2,TRBJ2-7,13,ASSVTSGSSYEQY
TRBV5-1,.,TRBJ2-1,10,ASSLAFNEQF
TRBV15,.,TRBJ2-2,12,ATSRVREAGELF
TRBV5-5,TRBD2,TRBJ2-1,13,ASSLIRAGNNEQF
TRBV6-5,TRBD1,TRBJ1-5,11,ASSQQGTQPQH
TRBV5-6,.,TRBJ2-7,12,ASSLVTAIYEQY
TRBV6-1,.,TRBJ2-7,13,ASRSTGTSSYEQY
TRBV2,TRBD1,TRBJ1-5,11,ASRLQGFQPQH
TRBV28,.,TRBJ2-6,12,ASSTGSGANVLT
TRBV6-6,.,TRBJ2-5,10,ASSSEWETQY
TRBV6-5,.,TRBJ2-3,12,ASSYGADGDTQY
TRBV25-1,.,TRBJ1-1,12,ASSEGRTGAEAF
TRBV7-3,TRBD1,TRBJ2-2,14,ASSLTGGTNTGELF
TRBV7-3,.,TRBJ2-7,10,ASSSPPGEQY
TRBV19,.,TRBJ2-7,9,ASSIGPEQY
TRBV19,.,TRBJ2-3,12,ASSKGRQADTQY
TRBV7-8,TRBD2,TRBJ2-5,12,ASSSYLAGETQY
TRBV7-2,.,TRBJ2-3,12,ASSANRVPDTQY
TRBV5-1,.,TRBJ2-7,11,ASSFGQSYEQY
TRBV11-1,.,TRBJ2-1,9,ASRERNEQF
TRBV5-1,TRBD1,TRBJ1-3,12,ASSPGTVGNTIY
TRBV13,.,TRBJ2-7,13,ASSYGLVSQGEQY
TRBV7-3,.,TRBJ2-3,12,ASSPTPGTDTQY
TRBV2,.,TRBJ1-3,16,ASSDWIGRGISGNTIY
TRBV19,.,TRBJ1-1,9,ASSNRAEAF
TRBV7-6,TRBD1,TRBJ1-4,12,ASSPRQGNEKLF
TRBV28,TRBD2,TRBJ2-7,12,ASSLRLAEYEQY
TRBV28,TRBD2,TRBJ2-5,14,ASSLSISAGEETQY
TRBV10-3,.,TRBJ2-5,12,AISESTGKETQY